These 26 T cell receptor beta chains came from one sample sequenced in a study of T cell changes during pregnancy in multiple sclerosis. Clones were read by immunoSEQ multiplex PCR, and TCRdb kept only the in-frame ones, dropping some. The data contain 40,000 or so clones, almost 95% of them seen just once; the ten biggest clones take up approximately 8.7%. The sequences come from CD8+ T cells from peripheral blood mononuclear cells, collected in the third trimester of pregnancy. The receptors come from a female donor with multiple sclerosis, enrolled in a pregnancy study.

The V call is TRBV2, the J call TRBJ2-5; 11 nucleotides match TRBD1. This CDR3 has 16 residues. V was clipped by 4 bases and J by 3 bases; unmatched bases: 7. The V gene's germline CDR1 is SNHLY and CDR2 FYNNEI. CDR3 amino acids: CASSVYRTGGKETQYF. CDR3 in DNA: TGTGCCAGCAGTGTGTATAGGACAGGGGGCAAAGAGACCCAGTACTTC.

This clone was observed a single time. The J gene is TRBJ2-7, the V gene TRBV7-8; 13 bases map to TRBD2. With 4 bases clipped from V and 3 bases from J, the junction kept 6 bases outside the gene matches. CDR1 SGHVS and CDR2 FQNEAQ come from the germline V gene. The CDR3 is 16 residues long. As DNA, the CDR3 is TGTGCCAGCAGCTCCCCGGGGACTAGCGGGAACTACGAGCAGTACTTC. It is translated as CASSSPGTSGNYEQYF. The whole variable domain, remainder taken from reference TRBV7-8 and TRBJ2-7, is GAGVSQSPRYKVAKRGQDVALRCDPISGHVSLFWYQQALGQGPEFLTYFQNEAQLDKSGLPSDRFFAERPEGSVSTLKIQRTQQEDSAVYLCASSSPGTSGNYEQYFGPGTRLTVT.

The chain employs TRBV5-1 and TRBJ2-7, with 10 bases aligning to TRBD2. Trimming at V came to 4 bases and at J to 4 bases, leaving 11 bases not matched to a gene. CDR3 length: 16 residues. Germline V lookup: CDR1 SGHRS, CDR2 YFSETQ. In DNA form, the CDR3 reads TGCGCCAGCAGCGGACCTCTAGCGGGAGATGAGTACGAGCAGTACTTC. It specifies CASSGPLAGDEYEQYF.

The chain couples TRBV30 to TRBJ2-7; D possibly corresponds to TRBD2 (7 bases). The CDR3 loop spans 12 amino acids. The V end was cut by 8 bases, the J end by 1 base, with 12 bases between. Germline assignment: CDR1 GTSNPN and CDR2 SVGIG (reference sequence). Here the CDR3 reads CALGGLSYEQYF. In DNA, the CDR3 is TGTGCCCTGGGGGGGCTGTCCTACGAGCAGTACTTC. The entire variable domain, with the rest obtained from reference TRBV30 and TRBJ2-7, is as follows: SQTIHQWPATLVQPVGSPLSLECTVEGTSNPNLYWYRQAAGRGLQLLFYSVGIGQISSEVPQNLSASRPQDRQFILSSKKLLLSDSGFYLCALGGLSYEQYFGPGTRLTVT.

This chain connects TRBV4-2 to TRBJ1-4; the match to TRBD1 covers 10 bases. The CDR3 has 18 amino acids. CDR1 LGHNA and CDR2 YNFKEQ come from the germline V gene. Losses at the gene ends were 0 bases for V and 0 bases for J; bases not matched to a gene: 4. CDR3 loop: CASSQEGQGISTNEKLFF. CDR3 nucleotides: TGTGCCAGCAGCCAAGAGGGACAGGGGATTTCAACTAATGAAAAACTGTTTTTT.

The chain recombines TRBV6-6 with TRBJ2-2; a weak D match, TRBD1 (6 bases). The CDR3 consists of 15 residues. The V end was cut by 2 bases, the J end by 2 bases, with 9 bases between. Germline assignment: CDR1 MNHNY and CDR2 SVGAGI (reference sequence). CDR3 nucleotides: TGTGCCAGCAGTTACACAGGGCAAAACACCGGGGAGCTGTTTTTT. This encodes CASSYTGQNTGELFF.

The chain joins TRBV30 to TRBJ2-7; D perhaps matches TRBD1 (6 bases). Germline V gene sequence: CDR1 GTSNPN, CDR2 SVGIG (reference sequence). Trimming took 2 bases from V and 2 from J, leaving 7 bases between them. The CDR3 contains 12 residues. Written as DNA, the CDR3 is TGTGCCTGGAGTCGGGACACCTACGAGCAGTACTTC. Translation gives CAWSRDTYEQYF.

The chain recombines TRBV6-1 with TRBJ2-7; a possible D gene is TRBD2 (6 bases). The length of the CDR3 is 14 residues. The germline V and J ends were trimmed by 0 bases and 2 bases, with 8 bases remaining between them. Germline CDR1 MNHNS, CDR2 SASEGT. The CDR3: CASSEAEGTYEQYF. The CDR3 nucleotides are TGTGCCAGCAGTGAAGCGGAGGGGACCTACGAGCAGTACTTC.

The V and J genes are TRBV4-2 and TRBJ2-1; the match to TRBD2 covers 8 bases. V dropped 2 bases and J dropped 0; count of bases not matched to a gene: 12. CDR3 size: 19 residues. Germline V lookup: CDR1 LGHNA, CDR2 YNFKEQ. CDR3 region: CASSQLPAGVSDSYNEQFF. CDR3 in DNA: TGTGCCAGCAGCCAATTACCAGCGGGAGTATCGGACTCCTACAATGAGCAGTTCTTC.

The rearrangement uses TRBV9 and TRBJ2-4, with TRBD1 as a possible D gene (6 bases). This CDR3 is 15 amino acids long. The ends were cut back, 0 bases at V and 4 bases at J, with 11 bases in the middle. Germline CDR1 and CDR2: SGDLS and YYNGEE. The CDR3 DNA reads as TGTGCCAGCAGCGTAGGGGCAGGGACAAAAAACATTCAGTACTTC. Encoded protein: CASSVGAGTKNIQYF.

This sequence joins TRBV15 and TRBJ2-7; 7 bases line up with TRBD1. Trimming at V came to 5 bases and at J to 9 bases, leaving 13 bases not matched to a gene. The V gene's germline CDR1 is LNHNV and CDR2 YYDKDF (reference sequence). The CDR3 has 14 amino acids. CDR3 coding DNA: TGTGCCACCAGCGGTCCGGGACAGTTCAGGAGGCAGTACTTC. Protein product: CATSGPGQFRRQYF. Looking up the rest from reference TRBV15 and TRBJ2-7 gives the full variable domain: DAMVIQNPRYQVTQFGKPVTLSCSQTLNHNVMYWYQQKSSQAPKLLFHYYDKDFNNEADTPDNFQSRRPNTSFCFLDIRSPGLGDTAMYLCATSGPGQFRRQYFGPGTRLTVT.

This clone was detected only once. J is TRBJ2-7 and V is TRBV6-6; a weak D match, TRBD2 (5 bases). Looked up from germline, CDR1 is MNHNY and CDR2 is SVGAGI (reference sequence). The CDR3 has 12 amino acids. Trimming took off 4 bases at V and 6 bases at J, with 10 bases between the two ends. As DNA, the CDR3 is TGTGCCAGCAGTTGGCCCAGCGGCGAGCAGTACTTC. This gives the protein CASSWPSGEQYF.

The V and J genes are TRBV9 and TRBJ1-5; D remains ambiguous. The V gene's germline CDR1 is SGDLS and CDR2 YYNGEE. The V gene lost 4 bases and the J gene lost 3 bases, with 14 bases spanning the gap. CDR3 length: 15 residues. CDR3 amino acids: CASSPEGASNQPQHF. The CDR3 DNA is TGTGCCAGCAGCCCGGAGGGTGCATCCAATCAGCCCCAGCATTTT.

J is TRBJ1-4 and V is TRBV5-4; the match to TRBD1 covers 8 bases. Germline V gene lookup returns CDR1 SGHNT and CDR2 YYREEE (reference sequence). This CDR3 is built from 15 residues. J lost 8 bases, V lost 0 bases, and 6 bases had no gene match. Here the CDR3 reads CASSLDRGIGEKLFF. CDR3 coding DNA: TGTGCCAGCAGCTTGGACAGGGGGATCGGAGAAAAACTGTTTTTT.

This clone appeared once. J is TRBJ1-2 and V is TRBV6-5; D ambiguous. The V gene lost 6 bases and the J gene lost 4 bases, with 12 bases spanning the gap. Germline V lookup: CDR1 MNHEY, CDR2 SVGAGI. The CDR3 contains 13 residues. The CDR3 protein is CASSGLNSYGYTF. CDR3 bases: TGTGCCAGCAGCGGACTTAATTCCTATGGCTACACCTTC.

The gene calls are TRBV11-3 and TRBJ2-5; the match to TRBD2 covers 9 bases. CDR1 and CDR2 (germline): SGHNT, YENEEA. V was clipped by 2 bases and J by 1 base; unmatched bases: 11. The length of the CDR3 is 18 residues. The CDR3 here is CASSLSGAGGPPQETQYF. The CDR3 DNA reads TGTGCCAGCAGCTTATCAGGGGCGGGAGGGCCGCCCCAAGAGACCCAGTACTTC.

To note about this clone: One end of the junction does not line up with germline, which may come from a read error. The chain recombines TRBV7-7 with TRBJ2-7; the D gene is possibly TRBD2 (5 bases). The germline CDR1 and CDR2 sequences are SSHAT and FNYEAQ (reference sequence). This CDR3 is 14 amino acids long. In DNA form, the CDR3 reads TGTGCTAGCAGCTTAGGACTCGGGGCCTACGAGCAGTACTTC. This translates into CASSLGLGAYEQYF. Full variable domain (outside the CDR3, taken from reference TRBV7-7 and TRBJ2-7): GAGVSQSPRYKVTKRGQDVTLRCDPISSHATLYWYQQALGQGPEFLTYFNYEAQPDKSGLPSDRFSAERPEGSISTLTIQRTEQRDSAMYRCASSLGLGAYEQYFGPGTRLTVT.

This clone occurred once. The chain uses TRBV2 and TRBJ2-7, with D perhaps matching TRBD2 (6 bases). This CDR3 region has 11 residues. CDR1 is SNHLY, CDR2 FYNNEI, per germline. V was trimmed by 10 bases and J by 3 bases, leaving 10 bases between them. The CDR3 reads CATGTGYEQYF. CDR3 nucleotides: TGTGCCACCGGGACTGGCTACGAGCAGTACTTC. The entire variable domain, with the rest obtained from reference TRBV2 and TRBJ2-7, is as follows: EPEVTQTPSHQVTQMGQEVILRCVPISNHLYFYWYRQILGQKVEFLVSFYNNEISEKSEIFDDQFSVERPDGSNFTLKIRSTKLEDSAMYFCATGTGYEQYFGPGTRLTVT.

The chain carries TRBV27 and TRBJ2-7, with D maybe TRBD1 (7 bases). CDR1 is MNHEY, CDR2 SMNVEV, per germline (reference sequence). V shed 6 bases and J shed 4 bases, with 19 bases lying between them. This CDR3 has 15 amino acids. This CDR3 reads CASSFFGGGGYEQYF. CDR3 sequence (DNA): TGTGCCAGCAGCTTTTTTGGAGGGGGCGGATACGAGCAGTACTTC.

This chain joins TRBV28 and TRBJ2-3, with unresolved D. V was shortened by 2 bases and J by 0 bases, with 9 bases between the two germline ends. The germline V gene encodes CDR1 MDHEN and CDR2 SYDVKM. This CDR3 region has 15 residues. CDR3 in DNA: TGTGCCAGCAGTTTAAATCCGTCTAGCACAGATACGCAGTATTTT. This encodes CASSLNPSSTDTQYF.

The V call is TRBV6-5, the J call TRBJ1-5, with TRBD1 matching 10 bases. Germline lookup yields CDR1 MNHEY and CDR2 SVGAGI. This CDR3 has 15 amino acids. DNA for the CDR3: TGTGTCAGGGGACAGGGGCCTTATAGCAATCAGCCCCAGCATTTT. Its translation: CVRGQGPYSNQPQHF.

This chain links TRBV28 with TRBJ2-7, with 7 bases identical to TRBD1. The trim removed 3 bases at V and 0 bases at J, leaving 14 bases unmatched. This CDR3 contains 18 residues. The germline V gene encodes CDR1 MDHEN and CDR2 SYDVKM. The chain's CDR3 is CASSFISSTGILSYEQYF. DNA of the CDR3: TGTGCCAGCAGTTTTATCTCCTCGACAGGGATACTCTCCTACGAGCAGTACTTC.

The V gene is TRBV6-5, the J gene TRBJ2-3; 10 positions match TRBD2. Germline V lookup: CDR1 MNHEY, CDR2 SVGAGI. Germline trimming cut 3 bases from V and 2 bases from J; bases unmatched to any gene: 5. The CDR3 is 16 residues long. The CDR3 coding sequence is TGTGCCAGCAGTTATGGGACTAGCGTTTCCACAGATACGCAGTATTTT. Its protein product is CASSYGTSVSTDTQYF.

The chain couples TRBV27 to TRBJ2-7; 9 nucleotides line up with TRBD2. From germline, CDR1 is MNHEY and CDR2 SMNVEV (reference sequence). Trimming cost V 6 bases and J 5 bases; bases outside gene matches: 8. CDR3 length: 14 residues. As DNA, the CDR3 is TGTGCCAGCAGCGATAGCGGGAGCGGGGACGAGCAGTACTTC. Residues: CASSDSGSGDEQYF.

CDR3 loop: CASSSRGDGTDTQYF. CDR3 coding DNA: TGTGCCAGCAGCTCCCGCGGGGACGGCACAGATACGCAGTATTTT. V and J are TRBV11-3 and TRBJ2-3; maybe TRBD2 (6 bases). The germline V gene has CDR1 SGHNT and CDR2 YENEEA. Between the trimmed V and J ends, which lost 4 bases and 1 base, there was a span of 12 bases. The CDR3 has 15 amino acids.

The CDR3 loop reads CASSPGQGGVQPQHF. The CDR3 coding sequence is TGTGCCAGCAGCCCCGGACAGGGAGGGGTTCAGCCCCAGCATTTT. V gene TRBV25-1 combines with J gene TRBJ1-5; 8 positions agree with TRBD1. The CDR3 is 15 amino acids. Germline-derived CDR1 and CDR2 are MGHDK and SYGVNS. Trimming took 6 bases from V and 6 from J; bases not matched to a gene: 10.